This entry lists 25 T cell receptor beta chains sequenced from one sample in a study of cytotoxic CD8 clonotypes in ibrutinib-treated CLL. The repertoire was sequenced with immunoSEQ multiplex PCR; TCRdb's copy has only in-frame clones and lacks some. The repertoire holds under 50,000 clones, with 65% to 70% as singletons. Source: PBMCs, taken at disease progression, from a patient treated with ibrutinib. The receptors shown here come from a human donor with chronic lymphocytic leukemia.

The J gene is TRBJ1-2, the V gene TRBV29-1; possible D gene TRBD1, 6 bases. The V gene lost 3 bases and the J gene lost 3 bases, with 14 bases spanning the gap. CDR3 size: 14 residues. The germline CDR1 and CDR2 sequences are SQVTM and ANQGSEA. The CDR3 sequence is CSVDDGRGDYGYTF. The CDR3 DNA reads TGCAGCGTTGATGACGGGAGGGGGGACTATGGCTACACCTTC.

This clone is judged medium-sized. The J gene is TRBJ1-2, the V gene TRBV29-1; no clear D gene. V shed 3 bases and J shed 1 base, with 15 bases lying between them. The CDR3 consists of 15 residues. Germline lookup yields CDR1 SQVTM and CDR2 ANQGSEA. CDR3 protein: CSVEFSAVGNYGYTF. In DNA, the CDR3 is TGCAGCGTTGAGTTTTCGGCAGTGGGTAACTATGGCTACACCTTC.

The gene calls are TRBV7-2 and TRBJ2-7; 7 nucleotides agree with TRBD1. The germline V gene encodes CDR1 SGHTA and CDR2 FQGNSA. With V trimmed by 6 bases and J by 0 bases, 5 bases remained unmatched. The CDR3 spans 14 residues. CDR3 amino acids: CASRTGALSYEQYF. CDR3 sequence (DNA): TGTGCCAGCAGAACAGGGGCACTCTCCTACGAGCAGTACTTC.

This clone was counted between two and nine times. The chain joins TRBV11-1 to TRBJ2-3, with D unclear. The CDR3 runs to 14 residues. The V gene lost 5 bases and the J gene lost 4 bases, with 13 bases spanning the gap. Germline CDR1 reads SGHAT; CDR2 reads FQDESV (reference sequence). CDR3 sequence (DNA): TGTGCCAGCAGCCCAAATCCTAGGGCAGATACGCAGTATTTT. This sequence encodes CASSPNPRADTQYF. The full variable domain, with the rest looked up from reference TRBV11-1 and TRBJ2-3, is EAEVAQSPRYKITEKSQAVAFWCDPISGHATLYWYRQILGQGPELLVQFQDESVVDDSQLPKDRFSAERLKGVDSTLKIQPAELGDSAMYLCASSPNPRADTQYFGPGTRLTVL.

V gene TRBV11-2 combines with J gene TRBJ1-5; 10 bases are shared with TRBD1. With V trimmed by 1 base and J by 5 bases, 2 bases remained unmatched. In germline, CDR1 is SGHAT, CDR2 FQNNGV. The CDR3 is 15 amino acids. The CDR3: CASSLGGQGHQPQHF. In DNA, the CDR3 is TGTGCCAGCAGCTTAGGGGGACAGGGGCATCAGCCCCAGCATTTT. Full variable domain (missing parts from reference TRBV11-2 and TRBJ1-5): EAGVAQSPRYKIIEKRQSVAFWCNPISGHATLYWYQQILGQGPKLLIQFQNNGVVDDSQLPKDRFSAERLKGVDSTLKIQPAKLEDSAVYLCASSLGGQGHQPQHFGDGTRLSIL.

This chain uses TRBV28 with TRBJ2-7; possibly TRBD1 or TRBD2 for D (5 bases each). Germline CDR1 MDHEN, CDR2 SYDVKM. The ends were cut back, 5 bases at V and 4 bases at J, with 15 bases in the middle. The CDR3 runs 14 residues. CDR3 residues: CASSTPGPLYEQYF. The CDR3, as DNA: TGTGCCAGCAGTACCCCGGGACCATTGTACGAGCAGTACTTC.

The chain employs TRBV7-2 and TRBJ2-3; D is uncertain. Trimming stripped 2 bases from V and 2 bases from J, with 5 bases between. Germline CDR1 reads SGHTA; CDR2 reads FQGNSA. The CDR3 covers 13 residues. As DNA, the CDR3 is TGTGCCAGCAGCTTAATAGTCACAGATACGCAGTATTTT. Protein: CASSLIVTDTQYF.

The chain couples TRBV7-9 to TRBJ2-7; D may be TRBD1 (5 bases). V lost 5 bases and J lost 0, with 11 bases in between. The CDR3 consists of 14 residues. The germline V gene has CDR1 SEHNR and CDR2 FQNEAQ (reference sequence). The CDR3 region is CASSTQVPSYEQYF. The CDR3 nucleotides are TGTGCCAGCAGCACACAGGTCCCCTCCTACGAGCAGTACTTC.

In this sample, this clone is medium-sized. The genes are TRBV30 and TRBJ1-5; TRBD1 is a possible D gene (5 bases). CDR3 length: 15 amino acids. Trimming removed 0 bases at V and 7 bases at J, with 16 bases between. Per germline, CDR1 GTSNPN and CDR2 SVGIG (reference sequence). DNA for the CDR3: TGTGCCTGGAGTGTAATCCAGGGACTAAGGCAGCCCCAGCATTTT. Translation gives CAWSVIQGLRQPQHF.

This clone was counted only a few times. The rearrangement uses TRBV4-1 and TRBJ2-2; tentative D call: TRBD2 (5 bases). Germline V gives CDR1 MGHRA, CDR2 YSYEKL. The CDR3 loop spans 14 amino acids. Deletions cut 1 base from V and 2 bases from J, with 5 bases between. CDR3 amino acids: CASSQGTNTGELFF. For the CDR3, the DNA is TGCGCCAGCAGCCAAGGGACTAACACCGGGGAGCTGTTTTTT.

The rearrangement joins TRBV5-4 to TRBJ2-7; tentative D call: TRBD2 (5 bases). This CDR3 has 12 residues. Trimming removed 5 bases from V and 7 bases from J, with 13 bases in between. Germline loops: CDR1 SGHNT, CDR2 YYREEE (reference sequence). CDR3 region: CASRGEAEEQYF. The CDR3 DNA follows: TGTGCCAGCAGGGGAGAAGCAGAAGAGCAGTACTTC.

The V call is TRBV6-5, the J call TRBJ1-1, with D unclear. The CDR3 has 11 residues. Per germline, CDR1 MNHEY and CDR2 SVGAGI. V lost 7 bases and J lost 1, with 4 bases in between. The CDR3 sequence is CASIGNTEAFF. The CDR3 DNA sequence: TGTGCCAGCATTGGGAACACTGAAGCTTTCTTT.

The genes are TRBV7-3 and TRBJ2-5, with a tentative D call TRBD2 (6 bases). Germline V CDR1 and CDR2: SGHTA, FQGTGA. Trimming stripped 1 base from V and 4 bases from J, with 19 bases between. CDR3 size: 17 residues. CDR3 sequence reads: CASSLNGGARRSETQYF. DNA for the CDR3: TGTGCCAGCAGCTTAAATGGCGGGGCCCGTAGATCAGAGACCCAGTACTTC. The whole variable domain, filled in from reference TRBV7-3 and TRBJ2-5, reads GAGVSQTPSNKVTEKGKYVELRCDPISGHTALYWYRQSLGQGPEFLIYFQGTGAADDSGLPNDRFFAVRPEGSVSTLKIQRTERGDSAVYLCASSLNGGARRSETQYFGPGTRLLVL.

V gene TRBV5-1 combines with J gene TRBJ2-1; 11 nucleotides match TRBD2. Trimming took 3 bases from V and 10 from J; bases not matched to a gene: 12. Germline V gives CDR1 SGHRS, CDR2 YFSETQ. This CDR3 contains 16 residues. CDR3 sequence: CASSSTFSGRAGEQFF. The CDR3 DNA is TGCGCCAGCAGCTCGACATTTAGCGGGAGGGCGGGGGAGCAGTTCTTC. The full variable domain, with the rest looked up from reference TRBV5-1 and TRBJ2-1, is KAGVTQTPRYLIKTRGQQVTLSCSPISGHRSVSWYQQTPGQGLQFLFEYFSETQRNKGNFPGRFSGRQFSNSRSEMNVSTLELGDSALYLCASSSTFSGRAGEQFFGPGTRLTVL.

This clone was counted only a few times. The gene calls are TRBV7-2 and TRBJ2-7; D remains ambiguous. The CDR3 has 14 residues. The germline V and J ends were trimmed by 4 bases and 0 bases, with 10 bases remaining between them. Germline V gene data show CDR1 as SGHTA and CDR2 as FQGNSA. The CDR3 loop reads CASSSSGVSYEQYF. The CDR3 nucleotides are TGTGCCAGCAGCTCCTCCGGCGTCTCCTACGAGCAGTACTTC.

The chain uses TRBV7-3 and TRBJ2-1; possibly TRBD2 for D (6 bases). V lost 0 bases and J lost 3, with 9 bases in between. This CDR3 is 15 amino acids long. From germline, CDR1 is SGHTA and CDR2 FQGTGA. The CDR3 here is CASSLTPSVYNEQFF. CDR3 DNA: TGTGCCAGCAGCTTAACGCCTAGCGTCTACAATGAGCAGTTCTTC.

The genes are TRBV5-6 and TRBJ1-3; 10 bases agree with TRBD1. The junction had 5 bases not matched to a gene; V was cut back by 4 bases and J by 4 bases. Looked up from germline, CDR1 is SGHDT and CDR2 is YYEEEE. There are 15 residues in the CDR3. CDR3 DNA sequence: TGTGCCAGCAGCCCGACAGGGGGCACGGGAAACACCATATATTTT. It translates to CASSPTGGTGNTIYF.

CDR3 in amino acids: CASSQDSFTGELFF. CDR3 DNA: TGTGCCAGCTCACAGGACAGCTTCACCGGGGAGCTGTTTTTT. The chain combines TRBV18 with TRBJ2-2; D might be TRBD1 (6 bases). Looked up from germline, CDR1 is KGHSH and CDR2 is LQKENI. Trimming removed 4 bases from V and 4 bases from J, with 10 bases in between. The CDR3 loop spans 14 amino acids. Combining the CDR3 with reference TRBV18 and TRBJ2-2 gives the whole variable domain NAGVMQNPRHLVRRRGQEARLRCSPMKGHSHVYWYRQLPEEGLKFMVYLQKENIIDESGMPKERFSAEFPKEGPSILRIQQVVRGDSAAYFCASSQDSFTGELFFGEGSRLTVL.

The chain is built from TRBV5-1 and TRBJ2-2; D uncertain. The V end was cut by 0 bases, the J end by 4 bases, with 7 bases between. CDR1 and CDR2 (germline): SGHRS, YFSETQ. This CDR3 comprises 14 residues. CDR3 amino acids: CASSLEGSTGELFF. The CDR3 region has the DNA TGCGCCAGCAGCTTGGAAGGTTCCACCGGGGAGCTGTTTTTT.

The V gene is TRBV30, the J gene TRBJ1-1; tentatively, D is TRBD1 (5 bases). CDR1 and CDR2 (germline): GTSNPN, SVGIG (reference sequence). Between the trimmed V and J ends, which lost 3 bases and 3 bases, there was a span of 8 bases. CDR3 length equals 12 residues. CDR3 sequence: CAWSGGYTEAFF. In DNA, the CDR3 is TGTGCCTGGAGCGGGGGATACACTGAAGCTTTCTTT. Full variable domain (rest looked up from reference TRBV30 and TRBJ1-1): SQTIHQWPATLVQPVGSPLSLECTVEGTSNPNLYWYRQAAGRGLQLLFYSVGIGQISSEVPQNLSASRPQDRQFILSSKKLLLSDSGFYLCAWSGGYTEAFFGQGTRLTVV.

This clone showed up just a few times. The chain couples TRBV28 to TRBJ1-2; D possibly corresponds to TRBD1 (5 bases). Trimming left V 6 bases short and J 3 bases short, with 14 bases between. The CDR3 runs 14 residues. The germline CDR1 and CDR2 sequences are MDHEN and SYDVKM. CDR3 amino acids: CASRGTVDDYGYTF. For the CDR3, the DNA is TGTGCCAGCAGAGGGACGGTGGATGACTATGGCTACACCTTC.

The CDR3 loop is CASTKGALNTEAFF. DNA of the CDR3: TGTGCCAGCACCAAGGGGGCTTTGAACACTGAAGCTTTCTTT. The chain carries TRBV9 and TRBJ1-1, with TRBD1 matching 7 bases. V lost 6 bases, J lost 0 bases, and 5 bases stayed unmatched. Germline CDR1 is SGDLS and CDR2 is YYNGEE. This CDR3 spans 14 amino acids.

The gene calls are TRBV30 and TRBJ2-7; TRBD2 matches at 10 bases. The germline CDR1 and CDR2 sequences are GTSNPN and SVGIG (reference sequence). The junction had 7 bases not matched to a gene; V was cut back by 0 bases and J by 5 bases. This CDR3 is 15 amino acids long. The CDR3 reads CAWSVPSGSKNEQYF. The CDR3 bases are TGTGCCTGGAGTGTACCTAGCGGGAGCAAAAACGAGCAGTACTTC.

This sequence joins TRBV28 and TRBJ2-2, with D tentatively TRBD2 (5 bases). The V end was cut by 5 bases, the J end by 6 bases, with 19 bases between. The CDR3 length is 16 residues. Germline V gene lookup returns CDR1 MDHEN and CDR2 SYDVKM. The CDR3 region is CASSLGRTVGAGELFF. CDR3 in DNA: TGTGCCAGCAGTCTGGGCCGGACGGTCGGGGCCGGGGAGCTGTTTTTT.

The chain uses TRBV9 and TRBJ2-1; D remains ambiguous. This CDR3 comprises 12 residues. Germline V gene data show CDR1 as SGDLS and CDR2 as YYNGEE. V was clipped by 3 bases and J by 7 bases, with 8 bases between them. The CDR3 coding sequence is TGTGCCAGCAGCGCTTCCTCTAATGAGCAGTTCTTC. It yields the protein CASSASSNEQFF.